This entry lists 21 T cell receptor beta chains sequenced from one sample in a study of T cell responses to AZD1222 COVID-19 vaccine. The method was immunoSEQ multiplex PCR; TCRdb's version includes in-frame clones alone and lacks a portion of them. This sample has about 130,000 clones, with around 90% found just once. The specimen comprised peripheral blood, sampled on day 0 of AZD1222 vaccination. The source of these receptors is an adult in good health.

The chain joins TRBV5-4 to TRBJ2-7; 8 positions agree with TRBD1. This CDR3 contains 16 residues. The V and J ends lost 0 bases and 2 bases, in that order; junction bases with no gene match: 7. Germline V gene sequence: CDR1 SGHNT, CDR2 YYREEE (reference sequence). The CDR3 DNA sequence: TGTGCCAGCAGCTTGGCCGCCGGGACAGGCACCTACGAGCAGTACTTC. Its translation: CASSLAAGTGTYEQYF.

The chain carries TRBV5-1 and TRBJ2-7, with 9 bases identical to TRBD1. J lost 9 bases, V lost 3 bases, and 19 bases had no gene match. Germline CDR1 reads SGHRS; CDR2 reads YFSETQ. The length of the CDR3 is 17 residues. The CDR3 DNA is TGCGCCAGCAGCTCTTCTACCGGGACAGGGAATTTTCGAGTGCAGTACTTC. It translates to CASSSSTGTGNFRVQYF.

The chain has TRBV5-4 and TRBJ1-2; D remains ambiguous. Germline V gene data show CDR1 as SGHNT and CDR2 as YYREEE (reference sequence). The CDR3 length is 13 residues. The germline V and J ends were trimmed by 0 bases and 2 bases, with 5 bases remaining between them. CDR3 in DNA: TGTGCCAGCAGCTTGGCGGAAAACTATGGCTACACCTTC. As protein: CASSLAENYGYTF.

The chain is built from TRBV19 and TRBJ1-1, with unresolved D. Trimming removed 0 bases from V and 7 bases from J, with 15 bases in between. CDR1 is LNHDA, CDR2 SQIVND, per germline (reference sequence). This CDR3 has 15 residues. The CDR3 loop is CASSIDRAPEGEAFF. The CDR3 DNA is TGTGCCAGTAGTATAGATCGGGCCCCCGAAGGTGAAGCTTTCTTT.

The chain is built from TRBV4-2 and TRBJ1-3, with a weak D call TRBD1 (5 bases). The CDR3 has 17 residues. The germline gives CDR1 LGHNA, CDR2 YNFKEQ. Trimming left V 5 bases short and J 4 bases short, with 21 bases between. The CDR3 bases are TGTGCCAGCAGCACCCCTGGCGGGGGAATTTCGGGAAACACCATATATTTT. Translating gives CASSTPGGGISGNTIYF.

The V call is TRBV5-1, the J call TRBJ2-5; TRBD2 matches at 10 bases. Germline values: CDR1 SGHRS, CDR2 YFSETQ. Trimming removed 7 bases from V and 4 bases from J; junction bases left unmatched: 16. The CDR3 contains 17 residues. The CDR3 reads CASQQTSIAGGRETQYF. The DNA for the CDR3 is TGCGCCAGCCAACAGACCTCCATAGCGGGGGGAAGAGAGACCCAGTACTTC.

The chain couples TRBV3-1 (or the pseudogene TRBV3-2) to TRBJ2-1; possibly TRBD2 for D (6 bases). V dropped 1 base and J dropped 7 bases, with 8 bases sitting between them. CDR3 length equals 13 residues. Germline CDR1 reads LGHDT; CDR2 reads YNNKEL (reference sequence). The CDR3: CASSQVAVNEQFF. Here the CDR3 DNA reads TGTGCCAGCAGCCAAGTAGCGGTAAATGAGCAGTTCTTC.

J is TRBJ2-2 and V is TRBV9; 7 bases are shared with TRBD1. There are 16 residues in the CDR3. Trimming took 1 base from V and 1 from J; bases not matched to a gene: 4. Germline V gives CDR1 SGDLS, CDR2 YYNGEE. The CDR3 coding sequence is TGTGCCAGCAGCGTAACGGACAGGAGGAACACCGGGGAGCTGTTTTTT. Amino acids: CASSVTDRRNTGELFF.

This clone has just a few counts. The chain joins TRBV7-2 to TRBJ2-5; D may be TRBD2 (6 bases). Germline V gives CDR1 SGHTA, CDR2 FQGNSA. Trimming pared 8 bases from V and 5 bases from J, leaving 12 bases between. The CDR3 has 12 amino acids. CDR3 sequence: CASGGWRETQYF. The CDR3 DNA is TGTGCCAGCGGGGGGTGGAGGGAGACCCAGTACTTC.

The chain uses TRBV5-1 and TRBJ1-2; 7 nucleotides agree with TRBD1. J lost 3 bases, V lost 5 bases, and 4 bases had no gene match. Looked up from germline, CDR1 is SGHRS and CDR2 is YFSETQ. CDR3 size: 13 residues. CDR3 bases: TGCGCCAGCAGTTTTCAGGGGGACTATGGCTACACCTTC. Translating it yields CASSFQGDYGYTF. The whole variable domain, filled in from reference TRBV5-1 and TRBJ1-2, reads KAGVTQTPRYLIKTRGQQVTLSCSPISGHRSVSWYQQTPGQGLQFLFEYFSETQRNKGNFPGRFSGRQFSNSRSEMNVSTLELGDSALYLCASSFQGDYGYTFGSGTRLTVV.

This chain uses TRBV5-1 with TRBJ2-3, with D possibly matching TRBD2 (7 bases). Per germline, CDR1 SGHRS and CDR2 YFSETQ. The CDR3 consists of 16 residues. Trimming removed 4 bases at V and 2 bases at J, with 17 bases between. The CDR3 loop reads CASSPLHGGPTDTQYF. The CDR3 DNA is TGCGCCAGCAGCCCTCTCCACGGGGGGCCCACAGATACGCAGTATTTT.

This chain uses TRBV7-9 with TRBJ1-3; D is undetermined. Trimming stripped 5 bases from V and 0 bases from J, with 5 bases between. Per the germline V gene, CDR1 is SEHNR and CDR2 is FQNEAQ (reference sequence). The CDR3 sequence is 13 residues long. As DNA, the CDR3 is TGTGCCAGCAGCAAGGACTCTGGAAACACCATATATTTT. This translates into CASSKDSGNTIYF.

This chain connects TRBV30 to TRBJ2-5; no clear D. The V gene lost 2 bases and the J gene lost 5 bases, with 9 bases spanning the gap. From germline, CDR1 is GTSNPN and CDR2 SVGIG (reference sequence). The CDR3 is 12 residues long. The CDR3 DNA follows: TGTGCCTGGAGTTACAGCGATGAGACCCAGTACTTC. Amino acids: CAWSYSDETQYF.

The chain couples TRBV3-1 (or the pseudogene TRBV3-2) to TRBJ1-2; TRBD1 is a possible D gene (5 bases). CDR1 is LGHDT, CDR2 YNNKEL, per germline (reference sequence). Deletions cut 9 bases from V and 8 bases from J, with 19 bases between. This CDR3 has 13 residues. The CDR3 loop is CASKRGSGLGYTF. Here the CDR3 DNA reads TGTGCCAGTAAGCGGGGTTCAGGGCTGGGCTACACCTTC.

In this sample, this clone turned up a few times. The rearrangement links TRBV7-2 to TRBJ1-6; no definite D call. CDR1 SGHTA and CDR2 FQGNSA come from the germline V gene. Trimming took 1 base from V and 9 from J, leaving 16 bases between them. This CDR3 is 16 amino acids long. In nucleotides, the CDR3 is TGTGCCAGCAGCTTAGAGGCTGGAGGCAGGACTTCACCCCTCCACTTT. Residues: CASSLEAGGRTSPLHF.

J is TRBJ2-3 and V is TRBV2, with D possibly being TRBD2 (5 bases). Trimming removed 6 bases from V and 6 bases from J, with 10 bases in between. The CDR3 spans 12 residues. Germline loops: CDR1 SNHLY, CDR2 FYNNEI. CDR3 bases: TGTGCCAGCAGACAACTAGAGGATACGCAGTATTTT. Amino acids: CASRQLEDTQYF.

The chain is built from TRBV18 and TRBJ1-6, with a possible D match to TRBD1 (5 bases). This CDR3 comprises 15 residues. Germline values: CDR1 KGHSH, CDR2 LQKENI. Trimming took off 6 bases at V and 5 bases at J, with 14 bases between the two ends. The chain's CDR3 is CASSQSRGDNSPLHF. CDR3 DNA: TGTGCCAGCTCCCAGAGCCGGGGGGATAATTCACCCCTCCACTTT.

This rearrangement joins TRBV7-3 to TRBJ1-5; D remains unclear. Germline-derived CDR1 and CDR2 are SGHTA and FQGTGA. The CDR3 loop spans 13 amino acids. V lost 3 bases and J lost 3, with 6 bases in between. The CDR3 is CASSLTYNQPQHF. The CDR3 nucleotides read TGTGCCAGCAGCTTGACGTACAATCAGCCCCAGCATTTT.

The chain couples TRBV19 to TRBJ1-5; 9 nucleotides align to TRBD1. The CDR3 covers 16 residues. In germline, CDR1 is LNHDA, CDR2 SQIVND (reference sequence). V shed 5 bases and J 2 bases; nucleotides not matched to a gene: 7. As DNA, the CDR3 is TGTGCCAGTAGTCGCCGCCGGGACAGGGGCAATCAGCCCCAGCATTTT. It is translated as CASSRRRDRGNQPQHF. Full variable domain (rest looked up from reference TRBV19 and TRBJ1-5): DGGITQSPKYLFRKEGQNVTLSCEQNLNHDAMYWYRQDPGQGLRLIYYSQIVNDFQKGDIAEGYSVSREKKESFPLTVTSAQKNPTAFYLCASSRRRDRGNQPQHFGDGTRLSIL.

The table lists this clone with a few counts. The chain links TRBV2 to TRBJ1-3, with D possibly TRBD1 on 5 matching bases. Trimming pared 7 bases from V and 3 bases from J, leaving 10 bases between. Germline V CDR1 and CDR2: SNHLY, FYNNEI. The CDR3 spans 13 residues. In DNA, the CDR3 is TGTGCCAGCAACCCAGGGAGTGGAAACACCATATATTTT. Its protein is CASNPGSGNTIYF.

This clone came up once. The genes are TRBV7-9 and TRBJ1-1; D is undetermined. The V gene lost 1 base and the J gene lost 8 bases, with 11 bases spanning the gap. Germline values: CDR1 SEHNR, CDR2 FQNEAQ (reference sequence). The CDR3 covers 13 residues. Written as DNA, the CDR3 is TGTGCCAGCAGCTTAGGCTTGGCAGCAGAAGCTTTCTTT. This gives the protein CASSLGLAAEAFF.